The 19 T cell receptor beta chains reported below all come from one sample, sequenced in a study of PD-1 and CTLA-4 blockade in melanoma. TCRdb keeps only in-frame clones here, not all; method: immunoSEQ multiplex PCR. The data show tens of thousands of clones, 88% seen once. Specimen: CD8+ T cells from peripheral blood, collected from a patient given anti-PD-1 treatment. Source of these receptors: a human donor with melanoma.

The chain links TRBV15 to TRBJ2-7; 11 bases map to TRBD2. V was pared by 5 bases and J by 6 bases, with 9 bases of the junction left unmatched. This CDR3 has 15 amino acids. Germline assignment: CDR1 LNHNV and CDR2 YYDKDF (reference sequence). In DNA, the CDR3 is TGTGCCACCAGCCCAAACCCGGGACTAGCGGTCGAGCAGTACTTC. Translation: CATSPNPGLAVEQYF.

This clone was recorded only once. This chain uses TRBV2 with TRBJ2-7, with 11 bases identical to TRBD1. Germline V lookup: CDR1 SNHLY, CDR2 FYNNEI. J gave up 5 bases and V 5 bases, and 2 bases lay outside the gene matches. The CDR3 sequence is 13 residues long. DNA for the CDR3: TGTGCCAGCAGTCGGGGACAGGGGGACGAGCAGTACTTC. Protein product: CASSRGQGDEQYF. Complete variable domain (other parts from reference TRBV2 and TRBJ2-7): EPEVTQTPSHQVTQMGQEVILRCVPISNHLYFYWYRQILGQKVEFLVSFYNNEISEKSEIFDDQFSVERPDGSNFTLKIRSTKLEDSAMYFCASSRGQGDEQYFGPGTRLTVT.

The chain carries TRBV7-9 and TRBJ2-2; D is unclear. CDR3 length: 12 residues. Trimming took off 3 bases at V and 7 bases at J, with 6 bases between the two ends. From germline, CDR1 is SEHNR and CDR2 FQNEAQ (reference sequence). In DNA form, the CDR3 reads TGTGCCAGCAGCTTCGGTGGCGGGGAGCTGTTTTTT. This translates into CASSFGGGELFF.

The gene calls are TRBV15 and TRBJ2-7; D tentatively reads TRBD1 or TRBD2 (7 bases each). Germline V lookup: CDR1 LNHNV, CDR2 YYDKDF (reference sequence). This CDR3 is 13 amino acids long. Trimming left V 5 bases short and J 4 bases short, with 12 bases between. DNA for the CDR3: TGTGCCACCAGCCCAGGGGGGGGGTACGAGCAGTACTTC. It translates to CATSPGGGYEQYF.

V is TRBV27 and J is TRBJ1-5; D perhaps matches TRBD1 (5 bases). The V and J ends lost 0 bases and 6 bases respectively, with 12 bases between them. The germline V gene encodes CDR1 MNHEY and CDR2 SMNVEV (reference sequence). The CDR3 consists of 15 residues. As DNA, the CDR3 is TGTGCCAGCAGTTTATCGTCGGTCGGGGGTCAGCCCCAGCATTTT. Translated, it gives CASSLSSVGGQPQHF.

The J gene is TRBJ2-3, the V gene TRBV9; TRBD1 is a possible D gene (6 bases). The germline V gene has CDR1 SGDLS and CDR2 YYNGEE. The CDR3 length is 14 residues. Trimming shortened V by 0 bases and J by 1 base, and 6 bases separated the two germline ends. The CDR3 here is CASSVGGRTDTQYF. The CDR3 bases are TGTGCCAGCAGCGTAGGGGGGCGCACAGATACGCAGTATTTT.

The chain employs TRBV5-6 and TRBJ2-7; D unresolved. The V gene's germline CDR1 is SGHDT and CDR2 YYEEEE. CDR3 length: 13 amino acids. V was cut by 4 bases and J by 3 bases, with 11 bases left in between. Written as DNA, the CDR3 is TGTGCCAGCAGCCTCACGAGTCACTACGAGCAGTACTTC. Translation gives CASSLTSHYEQYF.

This clone was counted a single time. The rearrangement uses TRBV19 and TRBJ2-2; tentatively, D is TRBD1 (6 bases). Germline V gives CDR1 LNHDA, CDR2 SQIVND (reference sequence). The CDR3 totals 15 residues. With 5 bases removed from V and 4 bases from J, the gap between germline ends came to 14 bases. The DNA for the CDR3 is TGTGCCAGTAGTGAACAGGGTTATGGCACCGGGGAGCTGTTTTTT. Protein sequence: CASSEQGYGTGELFF.

The V and J genes are TRBV6-6 and TRBJ1-5; a possible D gene is TRBD1 (5 bases). V was clipped by 0 bases and J by 6 bases, with 12 bases between them. This CDR3 is built from 15 residues. The germline gives CDR1 MNHNY, CDR2 SVGAGI (reference sequence). This CDR3 reads CASSYSQGLGQPQHF. CDR3 coding DNA: TGTGCCAGCAGTTACTCGCAGGGTCTCGGTCAGCCCCAGCATTTT.

The gene calls are TRBV11-2 and TRBJ2-5, with D perhaps TRBD2 (6 bases). Germline CDR1 and CDR2: SGHAT and FQNNGV. V lost 1 base and J 5 bases, leaving 11 bases between the germline ends. The CDR3 runs to 14 residues. Here the CDR3 reads CASSLVGGGETQYF. CDR3 nucleotides: TGTGCCAGCAGCTTAGTGGGGGGTGGCGAGACCCAGTACTTC.

The DNA of the CDR3 is TGTGCCTGGTCACAGGGGGACAATGAGCAGTTCTTC. Translation: CAWSQGDNEQFF. V gene TRBV30 combines with J gene TRBJ2-1; 8 nucleotides align to TRBD1. Germline V gene sequence: CDR1 GTSNPN, CDR2 SVGIG (reference sequence). The CDR3 contains 12 residues. The J segment lost 5 bases and the V segment lost 5 bases, leaving 2 bases of the junction unmatched. Full variable domain (missing parts from reference TRBV30 and TRBJ2-1): SQTIHQWPATLVQPVGSPLSLECTVEGTSNPNLYWYRQAAGRGLQLLFYSVGIGQISSEVPQNLSASRPQDRQFILSSKKLLLSDSGFYLCAWSQGDNEQFFGPGTRLTVL.

To note about this clone: One junction end does not reproduce the germline sequence, and a read error may be involved. The same CDR3 is also encoded by other DNA sequences in this sample. The rearrangement links TRBV4-1 to TRBJ1-1; TRBD1 might be the D (6 bases). The CDR3 is 14 residues long. Looked up from germline, CDR1 is MGHRA and CDR2 is YSYEKL. CDR3 protein: CASSQGGGLTEAFF. DNA of the CDR3: TGCGCCAGCAGTCAAGGGGGTGGCCTCACTGAAGCTTTCTTT.

The chain combines TRBV6-6 with TRBJ2-1; 13 bases align to TRBD2. Germline CDR1 and CDR2: MNHNY and SVGAGI (reference sequence). The trim removed 1 base at V and 9 bases at J, leaving 6 bases unmatched. This CDR3 region has 16 residues. This CDR3 reads CASSYFTSGGAVEQFF. Written as DNA, the CDR3 is TGTGCCAGCAGTTACTTTACTAGCGGGGGGGCCGTTGAGCAGTTCTTC.

This chain connects TRBV7-9 to TRBJ2-2; D is uncertain. Germline V lookup: CDR1 SEHNR, CDR2 FQNEAQ (reference sequence). This CDR3 is built from 12 residues. Trimming stripped 5 bases from V and 7 bases from J, with 8 bases between. As DNA, the CDR3 is TGTGCCAGCAGCCTAACCTTCGGGGAGCTGTTTTTT. Protein product: CASSLTFGELFF.

The V call is TRBV7-9, the J call TRBJ2-7, with D perhaps TRBD2 (6 bases). Trimming cost V 0 bases and J 1 base, with 13 bases left between them. CDR1 is SEHNR, CDR2 FQNEAQ, per germline (reference sequence). This CDR3 is built from 16 residues. Here the CDR3 reads CASSLARGGISYEQYF. CDR3 DNA: TGTGCCAGCAGCTTAGCGCGAGGCGGGATTTCCTACGAGCAGTACTTC.

The chain recombines TRBV13 with TRBJ2-1; 9 bases line up with TRBD1. Germline loops: CDR1 PRHDT, CDR2 FYEKMQ (reference sequence). V was clipped by 1 base and J by 3 bases; unmatched bases: 4. This CDR3 contains 16 residues. This chain's CDR3 is CASSLAGQGNYNEQFF. DNA of the CDR3: TGTGCCAGCAGCTTAGCGGGACAGGGAAACTACAATGAGCAGTTCTTC.

The CDR3 nucleotides read TGTGCCAGCACCGAGCCGGGACTCACAACCCAGCCCCAGCATTTT. Protein sequence: CASTEPGLTTQPQHF. The V call is TRBV28, the J call TRBJ1-5; perhaps TRBD1 as D (5 bases). In germline, CDR1 is MDHEN, CDR2 SYDVKM. The germline V and J ends were trimmed by 7 bases and 7 bases, with 20 bases remaining between them. The CDR3 sequence is 15 residues long.

This sequence joins TRBV30 and TRBJ2-7, with D maybe TRBD1 (6 bases). Germline V lookup: CDR1 GTSNPN, CDR2 SVGIG (reference sequence). This CDR3 is built from 12 residues. Trimming shortened V by 8 bases and J by 7 bases, and 18 bases separated the two germline ends. The CDR3 DNA is TGTGCCGCAGACCAGGGGAGAGGGGAGCAGTACTTC. Translated, it gives CAADQGRGEQYF.

The rearrangement uses TRBV7-9 and TRBJ2-5; D not resolved. The germline CDR1 and CDR2 sequences are SEHNR and FQNEAQ (reference sequence). V lost 7 bases and J lost 0, with 12 bases in between. This CDR3 comprises 14 residues. The chain's CDR3 is CASTSTAYQETQYF. CDR3 nucleotides: TGTGCCAGCACCTCAACAGCGTACCAAGAGACCCAGTACTTC.